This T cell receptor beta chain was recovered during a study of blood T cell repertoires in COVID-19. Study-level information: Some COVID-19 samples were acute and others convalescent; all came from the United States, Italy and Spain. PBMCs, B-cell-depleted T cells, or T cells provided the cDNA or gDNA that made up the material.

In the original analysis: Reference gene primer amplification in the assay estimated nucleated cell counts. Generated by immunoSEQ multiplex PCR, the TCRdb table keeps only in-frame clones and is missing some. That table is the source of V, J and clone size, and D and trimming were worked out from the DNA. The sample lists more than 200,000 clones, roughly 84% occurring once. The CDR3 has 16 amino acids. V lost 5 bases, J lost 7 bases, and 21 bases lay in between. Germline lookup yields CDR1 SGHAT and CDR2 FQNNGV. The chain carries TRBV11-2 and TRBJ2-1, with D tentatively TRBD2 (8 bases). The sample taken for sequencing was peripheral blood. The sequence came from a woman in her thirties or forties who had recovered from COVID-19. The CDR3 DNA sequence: TGTGCCAGCAGCGTTATAGCGGGATGGGGACAGAATGAGCAGTTCTTC. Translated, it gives CASSVIAGWGQNEQFF.